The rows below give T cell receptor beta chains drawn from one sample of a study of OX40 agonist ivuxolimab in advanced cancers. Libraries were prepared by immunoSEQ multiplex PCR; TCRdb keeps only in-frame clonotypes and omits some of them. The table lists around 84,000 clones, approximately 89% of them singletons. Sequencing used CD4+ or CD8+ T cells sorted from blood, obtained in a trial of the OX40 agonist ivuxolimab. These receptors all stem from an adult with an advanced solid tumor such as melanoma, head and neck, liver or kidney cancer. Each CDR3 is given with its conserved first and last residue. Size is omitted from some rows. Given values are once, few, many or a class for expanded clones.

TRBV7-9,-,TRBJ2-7,CASSLTGTSGRAGEQYF
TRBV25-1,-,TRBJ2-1,CASSASTVHNEQFF
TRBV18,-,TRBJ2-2,CASSPLAQNTGELFF
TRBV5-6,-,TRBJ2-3,CASSLLAGVITDTQYF
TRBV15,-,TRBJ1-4,CATSRDRANEKLFF
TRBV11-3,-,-,CASSPTSGSDEQYF
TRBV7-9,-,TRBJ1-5,CASSFEGHNQPQHF
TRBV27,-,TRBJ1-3,CASSPLGGSSGNTIYF
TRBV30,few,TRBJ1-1,CAWSVTGRNTEAFF
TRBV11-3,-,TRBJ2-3,CASSSSPGVGTDTQYF
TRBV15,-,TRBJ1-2,CATSRVFLYGYTF
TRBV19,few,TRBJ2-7,CASSLGGTYEQYF
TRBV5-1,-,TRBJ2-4,CASSSQGGSENIQYF
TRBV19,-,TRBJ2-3,CASSVTSGVTDTQYF